This T cell receptor (beta chain) was documented in a study of T cell repertoires in cytomegalovirus infection. Looking at the study overall: Matching HLA type and CMV infection were both indicated by public TCR beta signatures.

This clonotype was counted many times. One entry per CDR3 protein, called by TCRdb with MiXCR from the reads. Among some 97,000 distinct CDR3 sequences, 23% were seen once, and the ten largest hold around 40%. Germline V CDR1 and CDR2: SGHTA, FQGNSA. V was shortened by 1 base and J by 6 bases, with 12 bases between the two germline ends. The CDR3 extends over 14 amino acids. V and J are TRBV7-2 and TRBJ1-1; D unclear. This clonotype was obtained from a human donor in good health (CMV status not recorded). Some clones in this sample may be carry-over from other donors' samples. The sequenced sample was CD8+ T cells from PBMCs. The CDR3 sequence is CASSLVETTAEAFF. CDR3 nucleotides: TGTGCCAGCAGCTTAGTAGAGACCACCGCTGAAGCTTTCTTT.